These 5 T cell receptor beta chains originate from one sample sequenced in a study of vaccination and CD4 T cells after COVID-19. No antigens are known for them. The Oncomine TCR Beta short-read assay was applied to DNA of cultured CD4+ T cells. From the PCR reads, TCRdb called clonotypes with MiXCR, one entry per CDR3 protein. The data hold roughly 26,000 distinct CDR3 sequences, with approximately 40% observed a single time. Described time point: late sampling 161 to 241 days after vaccination in a few convalescent patients. Treatment indicated: approximately nine-day PBMC culture with coronavirus spike peptide pools or control peptides (ViraFEST assay). This specimen was CD4+ T cells from blood, cultured in vitro, taken about 7 months after SARS-CoV-2 vaccination. These TCRs come from a human donor who had recovered from COVID-19.

The chain combines TRBV6-1 with TRBJ2-5; D could derive from TRBD1 or TRBD2 (5 bases each). Germline assignment: CDR1 MNHNS and CDR2 SASEGT. CDR3 length: 15 residues. V lost 3 bases and J lost 6, with 17 bases in between. CDR3 amino acids: CASSEMTGPEQTQYF. CDR3 DNA sequence: TGTGCCAGCAGTGAGATGACGGGGCCGGAGCAGACCCAGTACTTC.

The genes are TRBV5-4 and TRBJ2-3; 7 bases line up with TRBD1. CDR1 is SGHNT and CDR2 is YYREEE in the germline V gene (reference sequence). Losses at the gene ends were 4 bases for V and 3 bases for J; bases not matched to a gene: 14. The CDR3 length is 17 residues. In DNA, the CDR3 is TGTGCCAGCAGCAAATACAGGGCCCAGGGGGTAACAGATACGCAGTATTTT. It yields the protein CASSKYRAQGVTDTQYF.

This clonotype was seen a handful of times. The CDR3 DNA follows: TGTGCCAGCAGCTTATGGGATGGAAACACCATATATTTT. It yields the protein CASSLWDGNTIYF. The chain links TRBV7-9 to TRBJ1-3; the D is unclear. CDR1 is SEHNR, CDR2 FQNEAQ, per germline (reference sequence). CDR3 size: 13 residues. Trimming removed 2 bases at V and 3 bases at J, with 5 bases between.

This clonotype was picked up a small number of times. This chain connects TRBV20-1 to TRBJ2-4; 10 bases align to TRBD2. The CDR3 runs 15 residues. Germline V gene sequence: CDR1 DFQATT, CDR2 SNEGSKA (reference sequence). The J segment lost 7 bases and the V segment lost 3 bases, leaving 9 bases of the junction unmatched. Here the CDR3 DNA reads TGCAGTGCTAGGGTGCCTAGCGGGAGTGGCAACATTCAGTACTTC. Its translation: CSARVPSGSGNIQYF.

This chain links TRBV19 with TRBJ2-7; D gene ambiguous. Germline-derived CDR1 and CDR2 are LNHDA and SQIVND (reference sequence). The CDR3 is made up of 14 amino acids. Between the trimmed V and J ends, which lost 3 bases and 0 bases, there was a span of 9 bases. CDR3 coding DNA: TGTGCCAGTAGTATTTCCTTTCCCTCCTACGAGCAGTACTTC. Amino acids: CASSISFPSYEQYF.